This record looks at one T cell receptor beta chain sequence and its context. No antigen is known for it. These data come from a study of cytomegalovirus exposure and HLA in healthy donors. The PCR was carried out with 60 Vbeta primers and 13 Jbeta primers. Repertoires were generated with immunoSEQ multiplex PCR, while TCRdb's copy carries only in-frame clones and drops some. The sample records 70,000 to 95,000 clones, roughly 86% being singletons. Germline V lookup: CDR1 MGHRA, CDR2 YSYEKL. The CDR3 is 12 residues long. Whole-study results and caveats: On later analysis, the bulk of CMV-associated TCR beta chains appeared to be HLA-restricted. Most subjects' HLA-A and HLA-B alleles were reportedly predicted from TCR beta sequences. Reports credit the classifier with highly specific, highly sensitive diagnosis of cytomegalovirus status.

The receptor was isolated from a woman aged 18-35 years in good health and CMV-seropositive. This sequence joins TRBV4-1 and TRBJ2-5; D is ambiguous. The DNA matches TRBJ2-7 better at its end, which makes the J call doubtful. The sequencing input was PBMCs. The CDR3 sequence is CASSQGPYEQYF. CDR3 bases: TGCGCCAGCAGCCAAGGCCCCTACGAGCAGTACTTC.